This T cell receptor beta chain was sequenced during a study of PD-L1 blockade in urothelial cancer (dated by TCRdb to 2017 to 2019). For the study in its entirety: All patients started therapy in about 2014 and received atezolizumab 1,200 mg intravenously every 3 weeks. Pretreatment tumor samples, along with matched peripheral blood serially collected before and after atezolizumab treatment, were subjected to TCR sequencing. Durable clinical benefit was defined as progression-free survival longer than 6 months, and TCR features were also tested against progression-free and overall survival. Pretreatment blood TCR-seq was available for around 29 patients, at least one posttreatment blood collection was obtained for 24 patients, and tumor TCR-seq was available for 24 patients. Blood samples were analyzed at two time points: 3 weeks after treatment start (second dose) and 6 weeks after treatment start. An ECOG performance status of 0 or 1 was recorded for the patients, and 0 to 3 prior chemotherapy regimens had been received by the patients. An exploratory multi-omic analysis was conducted of the somatic, immune and clinical correlates of response to PD-L1 blockade with atezolizumab in urothelial cancer. Whole exome sequencing and RNA sequencing of pretreatment tumors were performed alongside TCR sequencing in the same patients. Blood samples gave median yields of around 140,000 T cells and 82,636 unique TCRs, along with a median clonality of 0.080. Durable clinical benefit was achieved by nine patients but not by the remaining 20. Twenty-five of 29 patients were males with bladder-origin urothelial cancer, and about 65% of the roughly 30 reported a prior smoking history.

On this clone itself: The specificity of this receptor is unknown. Per-nucleotide qualities are absent, and no much larger clonotype sits a single base away.

The time point label here, explained by the study, means: pretreatment peripheral blood. A cohort of approximately 31 patients with locally advanced or metastatic urothelial carcinoma, treated at Memorial Sloan Kettering on a trial protocol, was included. Peripheral blood mononuclear cells were collected pretreatment and during treatment, with between 1 and 8 total time points obtained per patient. The Qiagen DNeasy Blood extraction kit was used to purify genomic DNA from total PBMCs and from tumor samples. PBMCs were collected pretreatment and during treatment and were isolated and stored as previously described. CDR1 is given as KGHSH and CDR2 as LQKENI, both from the germline V gene. Between the V and J ends, shortened by 6 bases and 0 bases respectively, the junction contains 27 bases. Taken from cysteine to phenylalanine, the CDR3 has 19 residues. The DNA shown is the 57-base CDR3, in frame from base 1.

What the study reported, not specific to this receptor: Because the sample size was small (n ≈ 27) and many exploratory analyses were performed, the results are intended to be hypothesis-generating. A pretreatment peripheral blood TCR clonality below the median was linked to improved progression-free and overall survival. Among patients with durable benefit, tumor-associated TCR clones showed greater expansion in peripheral blood 3 weeks after treatment started (n ≈ 20, p = 0.022).

Synthetic TCR analog templates were spiked into each PCR so that absolute template abundance could be estimated from read counts. TCRbeta CDR3 regions were amplified from genomic DNA with bias-controlled V and J gene primers using the immunoSEQ assay. Sequencing of rearranged TCRbeta segments was performed at approximately 20X coverage. In the paper's pipeline: Sequencing errors were corrected by clustering and CDR3s were annotated against IMGT to assign V, D and J genes. Out-of-frame and stop-codon sequences were excluded, and only productive TCRbeta rearrangements were used in downstream analyses. Clonality was calculated as one minus the Shannon entropy normalized by the log of the number of unique productive sequences. Fisher's exact test with Benjamini-Hochberg correction, at a threshold of adjusted p below 0.01, was used to find clones that differed between time points or between blood and tumor. Drawn from immuneACCESS, this table holds only the in-frame rearrangements with V and J called that TCRdb kept. Clones are partly lost; checked studies trace under half to an unresolved V gene and leave the rest unexplained. V and J calls and clone size are those listed in that table; D and trimming were worked out from the DNA. The sample records about 79,000 clones, around 87% of which are singletons. Clones ranked in the top ten supply 14% to 15% of the sample.

The input for sequencing was PBMCs, taken around atezolizumab (anti-PD-L1) treatment. The chain links TRBV18 with TRBJ2-7, with TRBD2 perhaps the D gene, on 8 matching bases. The sequence was collected from a man aged 55-75 years with urothelial cancer. The DNA sequence is as follows: TGTGCCAGCTCTCCCCGAGCGGGGGCGGGGGACAGTGCCTCCTACGAGCAGTACTTC. It encodes CASSPRAGAGDSASYEQYF.